Sequencing of this TCR beta chain was carried out in a study of T cell repertoires in cytomegalovirus infection. Study observations and caveats: CMV-specific HLA-C-restricted TCR beta clonotypes dominated the ex vivo response. Totalled public TCR beta family frequency picked out people who carried CMV plus the relevant HLA.

In germline, CDR1 is MNHNS, CDR2 SASEGT. The V gene end was trimmed by 4 bases and the J gene end by 6 bases; junction bases not matched to a gene: 9. CDR3 length: 17 residues. This clonotype was counted many times. Antigen unknown. TCRdb itself ran the reads through MiXCR, one entry per CDR3 protein. The sample lists more than 500,000 distinct CDR3 sequences; approximately 17% were seen once. V usage is TRBV6-1 and J usage is TRBJ2-2, with 12 bases lining up with TRBD2. The specimen sequenced was CD8+ T cells from PBMCs. This TCR was recovered from a human donor in good health (CMV status not recorded). Some clones in this sample may be carry-over from other donors' samples. The CDR3 nucleotides are TGTGCCAGCAGTGCATCCCGGACTAGCGGGAAGGCCGGGGAGCTGTTTTTT. This sequence encodes CASSASRTSGKAGELFF.